The next 22 T cell receptor beta chains were all read from a single sample in a study of Graves' ophthalmopathy and Graves' hyperthyroidism. The TCR beta CDR3 regions underwent amplification from RNA transcripts. Following a first-round RT-PCR that used HTBI primers, a second-round multiplex PCR was carried out. One entry per CDR3 protein, called by TCRdb with MiXCR from the multiplex PCR reads. Of roughly 1.1 million distinct CDR3 sequences detected, about 38% appear once; the ten largest clones hold over 8.5%. The sequencing sample was made of peripheral blood or thyroid tissue (not recorded which). All receptors derive from an adult man with Graves' hyperthyroidism.

The chain joins TRBV12-3 or TRBV12-4 to TRBJ2-5, with 9 positions matching TRBD1. V lost 5 bases to trimming and J lost 2 bases; unmatched junction nucleotides: 6. The CDR3 has 15 residues. The CDR3 region is CASSTGGALQETQYF. The CDR3 region has the DNA TGTGCCAGCAGTACAGGGGGCGCATTGCAAGAGACCCAGTACTTC.

This sequence joins TRBV29-1 and TRBJ2-3; D might be TRBD2 (6 bases). The CDR3 spans 14 residues. Germline CDR1 and CDR2: SQVTM and ANQGSEA. V was cut by 4 bases and J by 6 bases, with 17 bases left in between. Here the CDR3 DNA reads TGCAGCGTTGTGCGGGGTCAGGGAGCTGATACGCAGTATTTT. Translated: CSVVRGQGADTQYF.

This clonotype was counted at least ten times. The rearrangement links TRBV5-1 to TRBJ2-2; 8 bases fit TRBD1. The CDR3 sequence is 15 residues long. J was trimmed by 0 bases and V by 4 bases; bases with no gene match: 2. Germline V gives CDR1 SGHRS, CDR2 YFSETQ. In DNA, the CDR3 is TGCGCCAGCAGCCCGGACAGGGCGAACACCGGGGAGCTGTTTTTT. It encodes CASSPDRANTGELFF.

This clonotype has at least ten counts. The chain links TRBV7-9 to TRBJ1-5; D is ambiguous. The V and J ends lost 5 bases and 3 bases respectively, with 5 bases between them. CDR1 and CDR2 from the germline V gene are SEHNR and FQNEAQ (reference sequence). The CDR3 consists of 12 residues. Written as DNA, the CDR3 is TGTGCCAGCAGCGTAACCAATCAGCCCCAGCATTTT. Translation: CASSVTNQPQHF. Based on the CDR3 plus reference TRBV7-9 and TRBJ1-5, the full variable domain is DTGVSQNPRHKITKRGQNVTFRCDPISEHNRLYWYRQTLGQGPEFLTYFQNEAQLEKSRLLSDRFSAERPKGSFSTLEIQRTEQGDSAMYLCASSVTNQPQHFGDGTRLSIL.

This clonotype was found a few times. This may be a read error, as it is one base from a much larger clone. The chain has TRBV2 and TRBJ2-5; TRBD1 might be the D (6 bases). The V and J ends lost 3 bases and 5 bases respectively, with 10 bases between them. CDR1 SNHLY and CDR2 FYNNEI come from the germline V gene. The CDR3 extends over 13 amino acids. The CDR3 bases are TGTGCCAGCAGTGACCCGAGGGGGGAGACCCAGTACTTC. It yields the protein CASSDPRGETQYF.

This clonotype was recorded a few times. The V gene is TRBV7-9, the J gene TRBJ1-6; no reliable D call. Trimming pared 4 bases from V and 11 bases from J, leaving 9 bases between. Looked up from germline, CDR1 is SEHNR and CDR2 is FQNEAQ (reference sequence). The CDR3 has 12 amino acids. CDR3 in amino acids: CASSSVGAPLHF. The CDR3 coding sequence is TGTGCCAGCAGCTCCGTCGGGGCACCCCTCCACTTT.

This chain links TRBV12-3 or TRBV12-4 with TRBJ2-5, with 7 bases aligning to TRBD1. With 7 bases clipped from V and 9 bases from J, the junction kept 17 bases outside the gene matches. The CDR3 length is 15 residues. The CDR3 reads CASKGAGTVNQPQYF. The DNA for the CDR3 is TGTGCCAGCAAGGGTGCCGGGACAGTCAATCAGCCCCAGTACTTC.

In this sample, this clonotype turned up many times. This sequence joins TRBV12-3 or TRBV12-4 and TRBJ2-2, with D unclear. The length of the CDR3 is 14 residues. Trimming took 3 bases from V and 8 from J, leaving 13 bases between them. The CDR3 DNA reads TGTGCCAGCAGTTTTCTTGGTCGTACTGGGGAGCTGTTTTTT. This gives the protein CASSFLGRTGELFF.

This sequence joins TRBV7-9 and TRBJ2-7; perhaps TRBD1 as D (6 bases). In germline, CDR1 is SEHNR, CDR2 FQNEAQ (reference sequence). The CDR3 is 13 amino acids. V was pared by 8 bases and J by 8 bases, with 19 bases between. The CDR3 DNA follows: TGTGCCAGCGGACGCAGTGGACAGCCCCAGCAGTACTTC. Protein product: CASGRSGQPQQYF.

This clonotype was counted at least ten times. This chain uses TRBV19 with TRBJ1-4; unclear D gene. CDR1 is LNHDA, CDR2 SQIVND, per germline (reference sequence). Trimming removed 5 bases at V and 5 bases at J, with 15 bases between. The length of the CDR3 is 15 residues. In DNA, the CDR3 is TGTGCCAGTAGTCCCTCGGAGGCTACCAATGAAAAACTGTTTTTT. It specifies CASSPSEATNEKLFF.

This clonotype was seen repeatedly, ten times or more. The chain recombines TRBV5-6 with TRBJ1-6; 8 bases are a match to TRBD1. The CDR3 runs to 15 residues. J was trimmed by 10 bases and V by 4 bases; bases with no gene match: 10. From germline, CDR1 is SGHDT and CDR2 YYEEEE. The CDR3 sequence: CASSEPTGAGSPLHF. Written as DNA, the CDR3 is TGTGCCAGCAGCGAGCCGACAGGGGCCGGATCACCCCTCCACTTT.

This clonotype was found a few times. The chain recombines TRBV4-1 with TRBJ1-2; D remains ambiguous. The CDR3 runs to 15 residues. Deletions cut 5 bases from V and 4 bases from J, with 17 bases between. The germline V gene encodes CDR1 MGHRA and CDR2 YSYEKL. The CDR3 protein is CASSTRSDATYGYTF. The DNA of the CDR3 is TGCGCCAGCAGCACTCGGTCCGACGCCACCTATGGCTACACCTTC.

This clonotype was recorded at least ten times. The V call is TRBV2, the J call TRBJ2-2; 8 nucleotides align to TRBD1. The CDR3 spans 13 residues. With V trimmed by 9 bases and J by 6 bases, 6 bases remained unmatched. Germline CDR1 is SNHLY and CDR2 is FYNNEI. Here the CDR3 DNA reads TGTGCCAGGCGGAGACAGGGGTCCGGGGAGCTGTTTTTT. This codes for CARRRQGSGELFF.

This clonotype was seen at least ten times. This chain uses TRBV7-8 with TRBJ2-5; 7 bases map to TRBD1. This CDR3 comprises 15 residues. Germline loops: CDR1 SGHVS, CDR2 FQNEAQ. V gave up 5 bases and J gave up 5 bases; unmatched junction bases: 11. The CDR3 region has the DNA TGTGCCAGCAGCGCCCGACAGGGAACGTGGGAGACCCAGTACTTC. Its translation is CASSARQGTWETQYF. Full variable domain (remainder filled in from reference TRBV7-8 and TRBJ2-5): GAGVSQSPRYKVAKRGQDVALRCDPISGHVSLFWYQQALGQGPEFLTYFQNEAQLDKSGLPSDRFFAERPEGSVSTLKIQRTQQEDSAVYLCASSARQGTWETQYFGPGTRLLVL.

For this clonotype: This may come from a read error, since a much larger clone is one base off. CDR3: CSVAVRGAHEQYF. CDR3 nucleotides: TGCAGCGTTGCGGTCCGGGGGGCCCACGAGCAGTACTTC. The chain carries TRBV29-1 and TRBJ2-7, with D tentatively TRBD2 (7 bases). The CDR3 is 13 residues long. Trimming removed 4 bases at V and 5 bases at J, with 15 bases between. Germline V gene sequence: CDR1 SQVTM, CDR2 ANQGSEA.

The rearrangement uses TRBV5-5 and TRBJ1-1, with 11 bases fitting TRBD1. CDR1 and CDR2 from the germline V gene are SGHKS and YYEKEE (reference sequence). CDR3 length: 17 residues. Trimming took 3 bases from V and 2 from J; bases not matched to a gene: 9. The chain's CDR3 is CASSWGDRGLDNTEAFF. CDR3 in DNA: TGTGCCAGCAGCTGGGGGGACAGGGGGTTGGATAACACTGAAGCTTTCTTT.

The chain couples TRBV2 to TRBJ2-2, with D possibly matching TRBD2 (5 bases). V was clipped by 10 bases and J by 0 bases, with 9 bases between them. The CDR3 length is 13 residues. Germline CDR1 and CDR2: SNHLY and FYNNEI. The CDR3 DNA follows: TGTGCCATCGGGAACCCGAACACCGGGGAGCTGTTTTTT. As protein: CAIGNPNTGELFF. Combining the CDR3 with reference TRBV2 and TRBJ2-2 gives the whole variable domain EPEVTQTPSHQVTQMGQEVILRCVPISNHLYFYWYRQILGQKVEFLVSFYNNEISEKSEIFDDQFSVERPDGSNFTLKIRSTKLEDSAMYFCAIGNPNTGELFFGEGSRLTVL.

This rearrangement joins TRBV2 to TRBJ1-2, with D hard to call. Germline V CDR1 and CDR2: SNHLY, FYNNEI. The CDR3 is 12 residues long. The V end lost 2 bases, the J end lost 4 bases, and 5 bases lay between the germline ends. The DNA of the CDR3 is TGTGCCAGCAGTGAACAGTCCTATGGCTACACCTTC. Its translation is CASSEQSYGYTF.

The genes are TRBV20-1 and TRBJ2-1; TRBD1 matches at 8 bases. Germline V CDR1 and CDR2: DFQATT, SNEGSKA (reference sequence). This CDR3 is built from 15 residues. V gave up 2 bases and J gave up 5 bases; unmatched junction bases: 8. The CDR3 loop reads CSARSVGQDHNEQFF. The CDR3, as DNA: TGCAGTGCTAGATCTGTGGGACAGGATCACAATGAGCAGTTCTTC.

This clonotype showed up many times. The chain joins TRBV11-2 to TRBJ2-5, with a tentative D call TRBD1 (6 bases). CDR3 size: 14 residues. Germline CDR1 and CDR2: SGHAT and FQNNGV. Trimming removed 6 bases at V and 2 bases at J, with 13 bases between. CDR3 protein: CASSPQTGQETQYF. In DNA form, the CDR3 reads TGTGCCAGCAGTCCCCAGACAGGTCAAGAGACCCAGTACTTC.

The table lists this clonotype with a few counts. The chain recombines TRBV6-5 with TRBJ2-7; TRBD1 matches at 8 bases. With V trimmed by 6 bases and J by 5 bases, 12 bases remained unmatched. The germline V gene has CDR1 MNHEY and CDR2 SVGAGI. The CDR3 loop spans 15 amino acids. CDR3 residues: CASSQRRQGADEQYF. The CDR3 DNA is TGTGCCAGCAGCCAAAGGCGGCAGGGGGCCGACGAGCAGTACTTC.

The genes are TRBV25-1 and TRBJ1-6, with D possibly matching TRBD1 (6 bases). V shed 5 bases and J shed 9 bases, with 20 bases lying between them. Germline V gene sequence: CDR1 MGHDK, CDR2 SYGVNS. The CDR3 covers 16 residues. The CDR3 sequence is CASSPWAGEVASPLHF. The CDR3 coding sequence is TGTGCCAGCAGTCCATGGGCAGGGGAGGTCGCTTCACCCCTCCACTTT.